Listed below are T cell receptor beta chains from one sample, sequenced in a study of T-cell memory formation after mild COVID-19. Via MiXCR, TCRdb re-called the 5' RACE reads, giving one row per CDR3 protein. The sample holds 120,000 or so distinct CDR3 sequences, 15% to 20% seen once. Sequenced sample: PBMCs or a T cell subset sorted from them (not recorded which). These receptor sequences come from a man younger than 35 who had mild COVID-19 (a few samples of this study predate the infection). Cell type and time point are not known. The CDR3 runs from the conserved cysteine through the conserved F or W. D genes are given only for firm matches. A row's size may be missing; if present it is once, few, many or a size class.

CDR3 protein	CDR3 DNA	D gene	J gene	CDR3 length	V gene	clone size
CASGGLLETDTQYF	TGTGCCAGCGGGGGACTTCTGGAGACAGATACGCAGTATTTT	-	TRBJ2-3	14	TRBV7-9	many
CASSLELAGALGEQFF	TGCGCCAGCAGCTTGGAACTAGCGGGGGCCTTGGGTGAGCAGTTCTTC	TRBD2	TRBJ2-1	16	TRBV5-1	many
CASSLRQGPTDTQYF	TGTGCCAGCAGTCTTAGACAGGGGCCCACAGATACGCAGTATTTT	TRBD1	TRBJ2-3	15	TRBV28	-
CASSRGRTGGLGTDTQYF	TGCGCCAGCAGCCGAGGGAGGACGGGGGGGCTTGGCACAGATACGCAGTATTTT	TRBD2	TRBJ2-3	18	TRBV4-3	few
CASREGNSPLHF	TGTGCCAGCCGGGAGGGGAATTCACCCCTCCACTTT	-	TRBJ1-6	12	TRBV7-2	few
CASSADRAQETQYF	TGCGCCAGCAGCGCGGACAGGGCCCAAGAGACCCAGTACTTC	TRBD1	TRBJ2-5	14	TRBV5-1	few
CSAERGGSSYNEQFF	TGCAGTGCAGAGCGGGGGGGGAGCTCCTACAATGAGCAGTTCTTC	TRBD2	TRBJ2-1	15	TRBV20-1	few
CASSLERGVREQFF	TGTGCCAGCAGCTTAGAGCGGGGGGTACGGGAGCAGTTCTTC	TRBD2	TRBJ2-1	14	TRBV7-2	few
CSANYWGEAFF	TGCAGTGCAAACTACTGGGGTGAAGCTTTCTTT	-	TRBJ1-1	11	TRBV20-1	-
CASSLGPDSNYGYTF	TGTGCCAGCAGCTTGGGGCCAGACTCTAACTATGGCTACACCTTC	-	TRBJ1-2	15	TRBV7-3	many
CASSYRPGQGLSSYNSPLHF	TGTGCCAGCAGTTACCGACCGGGACAGGGATTAAGCTCCTATAATTCACCCCTCCACTTT	TRBD1	TRBJ1-6	20	TRBV6-2/TRBV6-3	-
CASSLREGQPQHF	TGTGCCAGCAGTTTGCGTGAGGGTCAGCCCCAGCATTTT	-	TRBJ1-5	13	TRBV12-3/TRBV12-4	few
CASSQSVNGYEQYF	TGCGCCAGCAGCCAATCGGTTAACGGCTACGAGCAGTACTTC	-	TRBJ2-7	14	TRBV4-3	-
CASSQENRLAGGGQYF	TGCGCCAGCAGCCAAGAAAATCGGCTAGCGGGGGGCGGGCAGTATTTT	TRBD2	TRBJ2-3	16	TRBV4-1	many
CASTSAGAGNEQFF	TGCGCCAGCACCAGCGCCGGGGCGGGGAATGAGCAGTTCTTC	-	TRBJ2-1	14	TRBV5-1	-
CASTVRGGEATQYF	TGTGCCAGCACCGTACGGGGGGGGGAAGCTACGCAGTATTTT	TRBD2	TRBJ2-3	14	TRBV7-2	few
CASSALAGGYNEQFF	TGTGCCAGCAGCGCACTAGCGGGGGGCTACAATGAGCAGTTCTTC	TRBD2	TRBJ2-1	15	TRBV7-8	many
CASSRRLAGDVSYEQFF	TGTGCCAGCAGTCGACGACTAGCGGGGGATGTCTCCTATGAGCAGTTCTTC	TRBD2	TRBJ2-1	17	TRBV6-2/TRBV6-3	few
CASSLTGRGQNDQFF	TGTGCCAGCAGCTTAACGGGGCGGGGGCAAAATGACCAGTTCTTC	-	TRBJ2-1	15	TRBV7-3	-
CASSSTSPETQYF	TGTGCCAGCAGCTCTACTAGCCCGGAGACCCAGTACTTC	-	TRBJ2-5	13	TRBV7-2	few
CSASRGSSYGYTF	TGCAGTGCTAGTAGAGGGTCGTCCTATGGCTACACCTTC	-	TRBJ1-2	13	TRBV20-1	once
CASSITGPPYESGELFF	TGTGCCAGCAGTATAACGGGACCGCCCTACGAGAGCGGGGAGCTGTTTTTT	-	TRBJ2-2	17	TRBV6-2/TRBV6-3	-
CASSLRLAGNTDTQYF	TGTGCCAGCAGCCTACGACTAGCGGGGAACACAGATACGCAGTATTTT	TRBD2	TRBJ2-3	16	TRBV9	-
CASSQAFRLAEQFF	TGTGCCAGCAGCCAAGCATTCCGACTAGCGGAGCAGTTCTTC	TRBD2	TRBJ2-1	14	TRBV14	-
CASSGEGIRPQHF	TGTGCCAGCAGTGGGGAAGGGATTCGGCCCCAGCATTTT	-	TRBJ1-5	13	TRBV6-1	-
CASSASGGAGDTQYF	TGTGCCAGCAGTGCTAGCGGGGGGGCCGGAGATACGCAGTATTTT	TRBD2	TRBJ2-3	15	TRBV9	-
CASSLLRGGYEQFF	TGTGCCAGCAGCTTGCTGCGGGGGGGCTATGAGCAGTTCTTC	TRBD2	TRBJ2-1	14	TRBV5-6	few
CASSSTGTGTSPLHF	TGTGCCAGCAGTTCGACCGGGACAGGGACTTCACCCCTCCACTTT	TRBD1	TRBJ1-6	15	TRBV2	-
CASKAGGATGELFF	TGTGCCAGCAAAGCCGGGGGCGCTACCGGGGAGCTGTTTTTT	-	TRBJ2-2	14	TRBV6-2/TRBV6-3	-
CASSKSQRRLDQETQYF	TGTGCCAGCAGCAAATCGCAACGTAGACTAGATCAAGAGACCCAGTACTTC	-	TRBJ2-5	17	TRBV21-1	-
CASSPDGRITDTQYF	TGTGCCAGCTCACCGGACGGACGAATCACAGATACGCAGTATTTT	-	TRBJ2-3	15	TRBV18	few
CASSLRTGTTYNEQFF	TGTGCCAGCAGCCTCAGGACGGGGACCACCTACAATGAGCAGTTCTTC	-	TRBJ2-1	16	TRBV5-6	-
CASSLDGNQETQYF	TGCGCCAGCAGCTTGGACGGAAACCAAGAGACCCAGTACTTC	-	TRBJ2-5	14	TRBV5-1	many
CASSLEQGNSPLHF	TGTGCCAGCAGCTTAGAACAGGGTAATTCACCCCTCCACTTT	-	TRBJ1-6	14	TRBV7-3	few
CASSPLAGGTYEQYF	TGTGCCAGCTCACCCCTAGCGGGGGGGACCTACGAGCAGTACTTC	TRBD2	TRBJ2-7	15	TRBV18	-
CASSFSGGAWGQFF	TGTGCCAGCAGCTTTTCCGGGGGGGCCTGGGGGCAGTTCTTC	TRBD2	TRBJ2-1	14	TRBV7-3	-
CASSFSGLGRAKNIQYF	TGTGCCAGCAGTTTTTCGGGATTGGGGCGGGCCAAAAACATTCAGTACTTC	-	TRBJ2-4	17	TRBV6-2/TRBV6-3	-
CSAQPPGRYEQYF	TGCAGCGCGCAGCCACCGGGACGCTACGAGCAGTACTTC	-	TRBJ2-7	13	TRBV29-1	-
CASGGDAAGTEAFF	TGTGCCAGCGGTGGGGACGCCGCGGGCACTGAAGCTTTCTTT	-	TRBJ1-1	14	TRBV6-1	once